This T cell receptor (beta chain) came from a study of cytomegalovirus exposure and HLA in healthy donors. Germline loops: CDR1 SGHNT, CDR2 YYREEE (reference sequence). The CDR3 contains 15 residues. The V gene end was trimmed by 4 bases and the J gene end by 4 bases; junction bases not matched to a gene: 7. Whole-study results and caveats: Reportedly, TCR beta sequences accurately predicted HLA-A and HLA-B alleles in most subjects. A later analysis reportedly found fewer N-insertions in an Asian-associated ancestry cluster than the approximately 700-donor mean.

Points on this clone: The antigen is unknown.

PCR employed 60 Vbeta and 13 Jbeta primers. Method: immunoSEQ multiplex PCR; TCRdb's copy keeps in-frame clones and lacks some. The sample lists some 65,000 clones, 60% to 80% occurring once. The sequence came from a woman in her forties in good health and CMV-seropositive. The V call is TRBV5-4, the J call TRBJ2-2, with 7 bases aligning to TRBD1. The specimen was PBMCs. The CDR3 here is CASSRPGQTTGELFF. The CDR3 DNA reads as TGTGCCAGCAGCCGACCGGGACAGACCACCGGGGAGCTGTTTTTT.